This T cell receptor (beta chain) derives from a study of Graves' ophthalmopathy and Graves' hyperthyroidism. As concerns this clonotype: What it binds is not known.

The study, taken as a whole, reports: For predicting ophthalmopathy progression, the model had 70.59% sensitivity and approximately 77% specificity. Ophthalmopathy could be told apart from stable hyperthyroidism by a 13-signature model (about 88% sensitivity, 70% to 84% specificity).

V was cut by 3 bases and J by 2 bases, with 17 bases left in between. Germline CDR1 and CDR2: LNHDA and SQIVND (reference sequence). The CDR3 is 16 residues long. RNA transcripts were the template, and TCR beta CDR3 regions were amplified from them. Amplification began with first-round RT-PCR using HTBI primers, then second-round multiplex PCR was performed. Using its own MiXCR run on the multiplex PCR reads, TCRdb lists one record per CDR3 protein. The sample carries 900,000 to 1,200,000 distinct CDR3 sequences, 35% to 40% recorded once. J is TRBJ2-7 and V is TRBV19; D may be TRBD1 or TRBD2 (5 bases each). The specimen sequenced was peripheral blood or thyroid tissue (not recorded which). This TCR was sampled from an adult man with Graves' hyperthyroidism. The CDR3 here is CASSIVPGTSAYEQYF. The CDR3 DNA sequence: TGTGCCAGTAGTATTGTCCCCGGGACCTCCGCCTACGAGCAGTACTTC.